This T cell receptor beta chain originates from a study of T cell responses to AZD1222 COVID-19 vaccine. Study results and caveats: There were mostly white British donors and more females than males, and clonal diversity was possibly underestimated.

In regard to this clone: What it binds is unknown.

TCRdb keeps only in-frame clones here, not all; method: immunoSEQ multiplex PCR. The sample yields some 160,000 clones, 88% seen once. Germline CDR1 reads SEHNR; CDR2 reads FQNEAQ (reference sequence). The CDR3 spans 17 residues. V dropped 5 bases and J dropped 8; count of bases not matched to a gene: 10. The J gene is TRBJ2-1, the V gene TRBV7-9; 15 bases are shared with TRBD2. This TCR derives from an adult in good health. Sequenced material: peripheral blood, taken on day 0 of AZD1222 vaccination. The CDR3 here is CASSPGLAGGPGHEQFF. DNA for the CDR3: TGTGCCAGCAGCCCCGGACTAGCGGGGGGGCCCGGGCATGAGCAGTTCTTC.